This record looks at one T cell receptor (beta chain) sequence and its context. Its antigen is unknown. This entry is derived from a study of OX40 agonist ivuxolimab in advanced cancers. Across the study: The dose-escalation cohort had hepatocellular carcinoma, melanoma, renal cell or head and neck cancer.

Findings and caveats of the study: Still undetermined is the antigen specificity of the expanded peripheral T cells. With doses of 0.1 to 3.0 mg/kg, CD4+ and CD8+ blood T cells had undergone clonal expansion by week 6. Fewer expanded clones were found on average in CD4+ than in CD8+ T cells.

Using immunoSEQ multiplex PCR, the repertoire was profiled, and TCRdb retains in-frame clones only, with some absent. The table shows tens of thousands of clones, with about 90% occurring only once. CDR3 length: 14 residues. Germline V gene data show CDR1 as SGHTA and CDR2 as FQGTGA. Trimming left V 5 bases short and J 1 base short, with 8 bases between. The sample was CD4+ or CD8+ T cells sorted from blood, taken in a trial of the OX40 agonist ivuxolimab. This TCR derives from an adult with an advanced solid tumor such as melanoma, head and neck, liver or kidney cancer. The V and J genes are TRBV7-3 and TRBJ2-2, with D hard to call. CDR3 sequence (DNA): TGTGCCAGCAGCCCAAATCTGAACACCGGGGAGCTGTTTTTT. It is translated as CASSPNLNTGELFF. Full variable domain (remainder filled in from reference TRBV7-3 and TRBJ2-2): GAGVSQTPSNKVTEKGKYVELRCDPISGHTALYWYRQSLGQGPEFLIYFQGTGAADDSGLPNDRFFAVRPEGSVSTLKIQRTERGDSAVYLCASSPNLNTGELFFGEGSRLTVL.